Below are 24 T cell receptor beta chains sequenced from a single sample in a study of OX40 agonist ivuxolimab in advanced cancers. Measured with immunoSEQ multiplex PCR; TCRdb has only the in-frame clones, and not every one. The repertoire holds approximately 74,000 clones, with more than 80% as singletons. The material sequenced was CD4+ or CD8+ T cells sorted from blood, taken in a trial of the OX40 agonist ivuxolimab. All receptors come from an adult with an advanced solid tumor such as melanoma, head and neck, liver or kidney cancer.

The V and J genes are TRBV6-1 and TRBJ2-7; 9 positions agree with TRBD1. Germline CDR1 MNHNS, CDR2 SASEGT. CDR3 size: 12 residues. With 6 bases clipped from V and 3 bases from J, the junction kept 0 bases outside the gene matches. CDR3 in amino acids: CASRTGGYEQYF. The CDR3 nucleotides read TGTGCCAGCAGGACAGGGGGCTACGAGCAGTACTTC.

V and J are TRBV27 and TRBJ1-4; D is unclear. Germline loops: CDR1 MNHEY, CDR2 SMNVEV (reference sequence). With 5 bases removed from V and 9 bases from J, the gap between germline ends came to 25 bases. This CDR3 has 17 amino acids. CDR3 region: CASSPPPSGGNPKKLFF. Written as DNA, the CDR3 is TGTGCCAGCAGTCCCCCCCCCTCCGGCGGGAACCCCAAAAAACTGTTTTTT.

DNA of the CDR3: TGCGCCAGCAGCCAAACGCCAGTGGGACAAAATCAGCCCCAGCATTTT. Translated: CASSQTPVGQNQPQHF. This chain links TRBV4-1 with TRBJ1-5, with D maybe TRBD1 (6 bases). Germline-derived CDR1 and CDR2 are MGHRA and YSYEKL. The germline V and J ends were trimmed by 2 bases and 4 bases, with 15 bases remaining between them. The CDR3 is made up of 16 amino acids.

This rearrangement joins TRBV4-1 to TRBJ2-4; the match to TRBD1 covers 9 bases. The J segment lost 7 bases and the V segment lost 1 base, leaving 11 bases of the junction unmatched. This CDR3 comprises 17 residues. The germline CDR1 and CDR2 sequences are MGHRA and YSYEKL. In nucleotides, the CDR3 is TGCGCCAGCAGCCAAGCCGGGACAGGGATCATTAGCAACATTCAGTACTTC. Translation: CASSQAGTGIISNIQYF.

The J gene is TRBJ1-2, the V gene TRBV18; D uncertain. Trimming took 3 bases from V and 5 from J, leaving 7 bases between them. The CDR3 length is 12 residues. Germline values: CDR1 KGHSH, CDR2 LQKENI. CDR3 in DNA: TGTGCCAGCTCACCCTCCTCTTATGGCTACACCTTC. Its protein product is CASSPSSYGYTF. The variable domain in full, with the rest retrieved from reference TRBV18 and TRBJ1-2, is NAGVMQNPRHLVRRRGQEARLRCSPMKGHSHVYWYRQLPEEGLKFMVYLQKENIIDESGMPKERFSAEFPKEGPSILRIQQVVRGDSAAYFCASSPSSYGYTFGSGTRLTVV.

The rearrangement joins TRBV7-8 to TRBJ2-7; D uncertain. The V gene's germline CDR1 is SGHVS and CDR2 FQNEAQ. V was shortened by 3 bases and J by 2 bases, with 11 bases between the two germline ends. The CDR3 loop spans 14 amino acids. The CDR3, as DNA: TGTGCCAGCAGCTTCCGGACGACGGCCTACGAGCAGTACTTC. Translated: CASSFRTTAYEQYF.

The chain couples TRBV5-1 to TRBJ2-7; tentatively, D is TRBD1 (6 bases). V was cut by 5 bases and J by 5 bases, with 20 bases left in between. This CDR3 has 15 residues. Germline lookup yields CDR1 SGHRS and CDR2 YFSETQ. CDR3 amino acids: CASRQGSEKGNEQYF. The CDR3 nucleotides are TGCGCCAGCAGACAGGGCAGTGAAAAAGGGAACGAGCAGTACTTC.

V and J are TRBV18 and TRBJ2-7; 7 bases are shared with TRBD1. This CDR3 is built from 16 residues. Germline CDR1 is KGHSH and CDR2 is LQKENI. V lost 4 bases and J lost 1; bases outside the gene matches: 10. For the CDR3, the DNA is TGTGCCAGCTCACACTTTGGACAGGCACTTTCCTACGAGCAGTACTTC. This encodes CASSHFGQALSYEQYF.

The V gene is TRBV4-1, the J gene TRBJ2-3; 9 nucleotides agree with TRBD2. Trimming cost V 9 bases and J 6 bases; bases outside gene matches: 10. Germline CDR1 MGHRA, CDR2 YSYEKL. The CDR3 runs to 14 residues. In DNA form, the CDR3 reads TGCGCCAGTAGACTGAGCGGGGGGACCGATACGCAGTATTTT. Protein sequence: CASRLSGGTDTQYF.

The J gene is TRBJ1-1, the V gene TRBV9; D is undetermined. Trimming pared 1 base from V and 1 base from J, leaving 11 bases between. This CDR3 has 15 amino acids. Germline V gene sequence: CDR1 SGDLS, CDR2 YYNGEE. DNA of the CDR3: TGTGCCAGCAGCGTAACCGTCTGGGGGAACACTGAAGCTTTCTTT. As protein: CASSVTVWGNTEAFF.

The chain is built from TRBV7-9 and TRBJ2-1; 13 bases match TRBD2. Germline CDR1 SEHNR, CDR2 FQNEAQ (reference sequence). The CDR3 contains 14 residues. V lost 5 bases and J lost 14; bases outside the gene matches: 9. The CDR3 loop reads CASSLTTSGGAEFF. The CDR3 DNA sequence: TGTGCCAGCAGCCTGACCACTAGCGGGGGGGCGGAGTTCTTC.

The J gene is TRBJ2-7, the V gene TRBV5-1; 7 positions agree with TRBD1. In germline, CDR1 is SGHRS, CDR2 YFSETQ. The junction had 8 bases not matched to a gene; V was cut back by 0 bases and J by 5 bases. The CDR3 has 15 amino acids. This CDR3 is CASSLAQRGQNEQYF. DNA of the CDR3: TGCGCCAGCAGCTTGGCCCAGAGGGGGCAAAACGAGCAGTACTTC.

The rearrangement uses TRBV11-3 and TRBJ2-7; D remains ambiguous. V was clipped by 4 bases and J by 9 bases, with 16 bases between them. The CDR3 is made up of 13 amino acids. CDR1 and CDR2 (germline): SGHNT, YENEEA. As DNA, the CDR3 is TGTGCCAGCAGCTCGAACCCCCCCCCGGGGCAGTACTTC. Its translation: CASSSNPPPGQYF. Complete variable domain (other parts from reference TRBV11-3 and TRBJ2-7): EAGVVQSPRYKIIEKKQPVAFWCNPISGHNTLYWYLQNLGQGPELLIRYENEEAVDDSQLPKDRFSAERLKGVDSTLKIQPAELGDSAVYLCASSSNPPPGQYFGPGTRLTVT.

The J gene is TRBJ1-6, the V gene TRBV6-6, with a possible D match to TRBD1 (5 bases). Trimming pared 5 bases from V and 9 bases from J, leaving 14 bases between. Germline V gene sequence: CDR1 MNHNY, CDR2 SVGAGI (reference sequence). This CDR3 comprises 14 residues. The CDR3 sequence is CASSPRVEASPLHF. The DNA for the CDR3 is TGTGCCAGCAGTCCCAGGGTAGAGGCTTCACCCCTCCACTTT.

The gene calls are TRBV10-3 and TRBJ2-2, with 10 bases that match TRBD2. V dropped 3 bases and J dropped 3; count of bases not matched to a gene: 10. This CDR3 has 18 amino acids. The germline V gene has CDR1 ENHRY and CDR2 SYGVKD. As DNA, the CDR3 is TGTGCCATCAGTGAAACCCCTAGCGGGAGTCGTTACACCGGGGAGCTGTTTTTT. It translates to CAISETPSGSRYTGELFF.

The chain carries TRBV19 and TRBJ2-1; D may be TRBD2 (5 bases). The CDR3 covers 13 residues. Germline values: CDR1 LNHDA, CDR2 SQIVND (reference sequence). V was pared by 10 bases and J by 2 bases, with 12 bases between. In nucleotides, the CDR3 is TGTGCCACCGACCGGGGAACCTACAATGAGCAGTTCTTC. Protein: CATDRGTYNEQFF. Variable domain in full (rest from reference TRBV19 and TRBJ2-1): DGGITQSPKYLFRKEGQNVTLSCEQNLNHDAMYWYRQDPGQGLRLIYYSQIVNDFQKGDIAEGYSVSREKKESFPLTVTSAQKNPTAFYLCATDRGTYNEQFFGPGTRLTVL.

This clone was recorded only once. This chain joins TRBV7-3 and TRBJ2-6; D might be TRBD1 or TRBD2, each matching 6 bases. The germline CDR1 and CDR2 sequences are SGHTA and FQGTGA. Trimming cost V 5 bases and J 0 bases, with 17 bases left between them. CDR3 length equals 18 residues. The CDR3 DNA reads as TGTGCCAGCAGCCCCGCGGGACAACTTATCTCTGGGGCCAACGTCCTGACTTTC. Translating gives CASSPAGQLISGANVLTF.

CDR3 nucleotides: TGCGCCAGCAGGGGGGGGCGGGGGCGAGACATTCAGTACTTC. Its protein product is CASRGGRGRDIQYF. V is TRBV4-1 and J is TRBJ2-4; tentatively, D is TRBD2 (7 bases). Germline CDR1 reads MGHRA; CDR2 reads YSYEKL. Trimming pared 6 bases from V and 8 bases from J, leaving 17 bases between. This CDR3 region has 14 residues.

The chain links TRBV7-2 to TRBJ2-1, with D possibly matching TRBD1 (5 bases). CDR3 size: 13 residues. In germline, CDR1 is SGHTA, CDR2 FQGNSA. Trimming left V 4 bases short and J 4 bases short, with 8 bases between. In DNA, the CDR3 is TGTGCCAGCAGCTCGACAGTTTACAATGAGCAGTTCTTC. Amino acid sequence: CASSSTVYNEQFF.

The chain is built from TRBV19 and TRBJ1-5; weak D call: TRBD1 (5 bases). In germline, CDR1 is LNHDA, CDR2 SQIVND (reference sequence). This CDR3 spans 13 amino acids. The V end was cut by 5 bases, the J end by 6 bases, with 11 bases between. The CDR3: CASSRDYRQPQHF. CDR3 in DNA: TGTGCCAGTAGTCGGGACTACCGTCAGCCCCAGCATTTT.

The chain is built from TRBV7-2 and TRBJ1-5; D perhaps matches TRBD1 (6 bases). The CDR3 covers 15 residues. The V gene lost 5 bases and the J gene lost 3 bases, with 14 bases spanning the gap. Germline V gene lookup returns CDR1 SGHTA and CDR2 FQGNSA. As DNA, the CDR3 is TGTGCCAGCAGCCCGCAACAGGGCATCAATCAGCCCCAGCATTTT. Protein product: CASSPQQGINQPQHF.

This rearrangement joins TRBV27 to TRBJ2-1, with 8 bases lining up with TRBD2. CDR3 length equals 16 residues. J lost 3 bases, V lost 4 bases, and 8 bases had no gene match. From germline, CDR1 is MNHEY and CDR2 SMNVEV (reference sequence). The CDR3 loop is CASSSLGGRIYNEQFF. The CDR3 nucleotides read TGTGCCAGCAGTTCCCTCGGCGGGAGGATCTACAATGAGCAGTTCTTC.

The rearrangement links TRBV4-3 to TRBJ2-1; D remains ambiguous. With 5 bases removed from V and 6 bases from J, the gap between germline ends came to 14 bases. The CDR3 is 14 amino acids. Germline V gene lookup returns CDR1 LGHNA and CDR2 YSLEER. The CDR3 loop is CASSSRTVSNEQFF. The CDR3 bases are TGCGCCAGCAGCTCCCGGACGGTCTCCAATGAGCAGTTCTTC.

The rearrangement links TRBV29-1 to TRBJ1-1; 10 nucleotides line up with TRBD1. V gave up 7 bases and J gave up 6 bases; unmatched junction bases: 2. There are 11 residues in the CDR3. From germline, CDR1 is SQVTM and CDR2 ANQGSEA. The CDR3 DNA sequence: TGCAGCGGTGGACAGGGGGCTGAAGCTTTCTTT. Residues: CSGGQGAEAFF.